The count of the clone carrying this T cell receptor beta chain is one. Its antigen remains unidentified. These data come from a study of shared clonotypes between healthy human individuals. At the level of the study: Aged between 18 and 49, the donors were two women and a few men.

Study-level findings and limits: The study found approximately 5% of naive CD4 clonotypes shared across a few donors. Across subsets, estimated richness was generally greater for naive than for memory populations.

The assay was immunoSEQ multiplex PCR, and TCRdb's table has in-frame clones only and misses some. The repertoire includes about 360,000 clones, about 73% of them detected once, and under 11% sits in the top ten. Sequencing was done on a sample of memory CD4+ T cells sorted from blood. Specified subset: CD45RA-negative fraction. The receptor's source is a man younger than 45 in good health.

The CDR3 loop is CASSLSSGGPWNEQFF. CDR3 coding DNA: TGTGCCAGCAGCTTGAGTTCGGGAGGGCCCTGGAATGAGCAGTTCTTC. This chain uses TRBV5-4 with TRBJ2-1; 8 nucleotides match TRBD2. In germline, CDR1 is SGHNT, CDR2 YYREEE (reference sequence). V lost 1 base, J lost 7 bases, and 10 bases stayed unmatched. The CDR3 is made up of 16 amino acids.